A single sample gave rise to the 12 T cell receptor beta chains below, sequenced in a study of cytomegalovirus exposure and HLA in healthy donors. The PCR made use of 60 Vbeta and 13 Jbeta primers. Clones were sequenced by immunoSEQ multiplex PCR, and TCRdb holds only the in-frame ones, with some missing. The sample includes fewer than 95,000 clones, approximately 68% seen only once; the top ten take approximately 21%. The sample taken for sequencing was PBMCs. Every receptor here comes from a woman aged 45-59 years in good health and CMV-seropositive.

The V and J genes are TRBV6-5 and TRBJ2-7; 12 nucleotides match TRBD2. J gave up 2 bases and V 5 bases, and 1 base lay outside the gene matches. The length of the CDR3 is 14 residues. CDR1 MNHEY and CDR2 SVGAGI come from the germline V gene. The CDR3 sequence: CASSGLAGTYEQYF. For the CDR3, the DNA is TGTGCCAGCAGTGGACTAGCGGGAACCTACGAGCAGTACTTC.

There are a few counts of this clone. The chain uses TRBV4-3 and TRBJ1-1, with 8 bases matching TRBD1. Per germline, CDR1 LGHNA and CDR2 YSLEER. Trimming cost V 0 bases and J 4 bases; bases outside gene matches: 10. The CDR3 has 17 residues. CDR3 sequence: CASSQDRGRGLGTEAFF. The CDR3 nucleotides read TGCGCCAGCAGCCAAGATCGTGGCAGGGGGCTTGGCACTGAAGCTTTCTTT.

The rearrangement links TRBV7-8 to TRBJ1-3; TRBD1 might be the D (6 bases). Germline V gene sequence: CDR1 SGHVS, CDR2 FQNEAQ. Trimming pared 1 base from V and 0 bases from J, leaving 7 bases between. The CDR3 is 15 amino acids. The CDR3 reads CASSLGGHSGNTIYF. DNA of the CDR3: TGTGCCAGCAGCTTAGGGGGGCACTCTGGAAACACCATATATTTT. The full variable domain, with the rest looked up from reference TRBV7-8 and TRBJ1-3, is GAGVSQSPRYKVAKRGQDVALRCDPISGHVSLFWYQQALGQGPEFLTYFQNEAQLDKSGLPSDRFFAERPEGSVSTLKIQRTQQEDSAVYLCASSLGGHSGNTIYFGEGSWLTVV.

This clone was observed a handful of times. The chain is built from TRBV28 and TRBJ1-6, with no clear D. The CDR3 is 15 residues long. Trimming left V 1 base short and J 5 bases short, with 9 bases between. Germline V gives CDR1 MDHEN, CDR2 SYDVKM. CDR3 bases: TGTGCCAGCAGTTTATTTTCGGTACATAATTCACCCCTCCACTTT. It yields the protein CASSLFSVHNSPLHF.

The chain combines TRBV7-8 with TRBJ2-1, with TRBD1 matching 10 bases. Trimming removed 1 base from V and 2 bases from J; junction bases left unmatched: 5. Germline CDR1 SGHVS, CDR2 FQNEAQ. The CDR3 length is 17 residues. The CDR3 sequence: CASSLGQGAGPYNEQFF. The CDR3 DNA reads as TGTGCCAGCAGCTTAGGACAGGGGGCCGGACCCTACAATGAGCAGTTCTTC.

This rearrangement joins TRBV14 to TRBJ1-1, with TRBD1 as a possible D gene (5 bases). The germline V and J ends were trimmed by 0 bases and 3 bases, with 11 bases remaining between them. Germline V gives CDR1 SGHDN, CDR2 FVKESK. The CDR3 length is 15 residues. CDR3 in DNA: TGTGCCAGCAGCCAAGATTTAGGGGTTTACACTGAAGCTTTCTTT. As protein: CASSQDLGVYTEAFF.

The chain uses TRBV5-1 and TRBJ2-7; D gene ambiguous. This CDR3 is built from 13 residues. CDR1 SGHRS and CDR2 YFSETQ come from the germline V gene. V lost 4 bases and J 0 bases, leaving 8 bases between the germline ends. The CDR3 here is CASSRLSSYEQYF. The CDR3 DNA is TGCGCCAGCAGCCGTCTAAGCTCCTACGAGCAGTACTTC.

The rearrangement uses TRBV5-4 and TRBJ2-3; D perhaps matches TRBD2 (5 bases). Trimming left V 2 bases short and J 6 bases short, with 10 bases between. The germline gives CDR1 SGHNT, CDR2 YYREEE (reference sequence). This CDR3 is 13 amino acids long. CDR3 in amino acids: CASSLRTLDTQYF. DNA for the CDR3: TGTGCCAGCAGCTTAAGGACTCTCGATACGCAGTATTTT. Based on the CDR3 plus reference TRBV5-4 and TRBJ2-3, the full variable domain is ETGVTQSPTHLIKTRGQQVTLRCSSQSGHNTVSWYQQALGQGPQFIFQYYREEENGRGNFPPRFSGLQFPNYSSELNVNALELDDSALYLCASSLRTLDTQYFGPGTRLTVL.

This clone was detected many times. Within the sample, other DNA sequences also encode this same CDR3. The chain is built from TRBV6-5 and TRBJ1-3, with 8 bases that match TRBD1. Germline loops: CDR1 MNHEY, CDR2 SVGAGI. CDR3 size: 14 residues. V dropped 4 bases and J dropped 4; count of bases not matched to a gene: 3. CDR3 nucleotide sequence: TGTGCCAGCAGTTTGACAGGGGTAGGAAACACCATATATTTT. Amino acids: CASSLTGVGNTIYF.

The chain recombines TRBV27 with TRBJ2-7, with 9 bases identical to TRBD2. CDR3 length: 15 amino acids. J was trimmed by 4 bases and V by 4 bases; bases with no gene match: 8. Germline lookup yields CDR1 MNHEY and CDR2 SMNVEV (reference sequence). The CDR3 nucleotides are TGTGCCAGCAGTTCCAATAGCGGGGGTCATTACGAGCAGTACTTC. It specifies CASSSNSGGHYEQYF.

The V and J genes are TRBV4-1 and TRBJ1-2; TRBD1 matches at 8 bases. The CDR3 covers 17 residues. V trimming: 0 bases; J trimming: 0 bases; junction bases outside the gene matches: 6. The V gene's germline CDR1 is MGHRA and CDR2 YSYEKL. For the CDR3, the DNA is TGCGCCAGCAGCCAAGATAGGAGGGACAGGACTAACTATGGCTACACCTTC. It yields the protein CASSQDRRDRTNYGYTF.

This clone was counted a few times. The CDR3 protein is CAWSRGLGGQETQYF. The CDR3 DNA is TGTGCCTGGAGTCGGGGGTTGGGTGGGCAAGAGACCCAGTACTTC. This chain connects TRBV30 to TRBJ2-5, with D tentatively TRBD2 (6 bases). The CDR3 loop spans 15 amino acids. The ends were cut back, 2 bases at V and 2 bases at J, with 15 bases in the middle. From germline, CDR1 is GTSNPN and CDR2 SVGIG (reference sequence).